These 15 T cell receptor beta chains originate from one sample sequenced in a study of cytomegalovirus exposure and HLA in healthy donors. Primers for the PCR totalled 60 Vbeta and 13 Jbeta. Measured with immunoSEQ multiplex PCR; TCRdb has only the in-frame clones, and not every one. In the table there are under 200,000 clones, about 78% of which are singletons. The sample taken for sequencing was PBMCs. Receptors originate from a man between 35 and 55 years old in good health and CMV-seronegative.

A remark on this clone: The same CDR3 can be traced to other DNA sequences in this sample. The chain carries TRBV7-2 and TRBJ2-5; no clear D gene. The CDR3 is 11 amino acids. Trimming pared 4 bases from V and 2 bases from J, leaving 2 bases between. CDR1 and CDR2 from the germline V gene are SGHTA and FQGNSA. The CDR3 DNA is TGTGCCAGCAGCTCACAAGAGACCCAGTACTTC. Protein: CASSSQETQYF.

The chain employs TRBV27 and TRBJ2-5; 11 bases align to TRBD2. CDR1 is MNHEY and CDR2 is SMNVEV in the germline V gene (reference sequence). V was pared by 7 bases and J by 5 bases, with 9 bases of the junction left unmatched. The CDR3 is 15 residues long. The CDR3 DNA reads TGTGCCAGCACTCATAGCGGGGGGGCAAAGGAGACCCAGTACTTC. Residues: CASTHSGGAKETQYF.

This chain connects TRBV6-5 to TRBJ2-7, with D maybe TRBD1 (5 bases). This CDR3 region has 16 residues. The ends were cut back, 2 bases at V and 2 bases at J, with 16 bases in the middle. Germline V gene sequence: CDR1 MNHEY, CDR2 SVGAGI. CDR3 sequence: CASSYNYQGWTYEQYF. CDR3 in DNA: TGTGCCAGCAGTTACAATTACCAGGGTTGGACCTACGAGCAGTACTTC.

The V gene is TRBV5-6, the J gene TRBJ1-2; D might be TRBD1 (5 bases). V lost 7 bases and J lost 5, with 21 bases in between. Germline values: CDR1 SGHDT, CDR2 YYEEEE. This CDR3 comprises 15 residues. The CDR3 DNA reads TGTGCCAGCTGCGTTTTAGGGACTGACCGTTATGGCTACACCTTC. Translated, it gives CASCVLGTDRYGYTF.

The rearrangement links TRBV27 to TRBJ2-1, with a possible D match to TRBD2 (5 bases). V was cut by 4 bases and J by 10 bases, with 17 bases left in between. Looked up from germline, CDR1 is MNHEY and CDR2 is SMNVEV (reference sequence). The CDR3 consists of 14 residues. The CDR3 bases are TGTGCCAGCAGTTCCATCGAGGGAGTCGGGGAGCAGTTCTTC. This codes for CASSSIEGVGEQFF.

This clone was seen a single time. The genes are TRBV19 and TRBJ2-7, with 7 bases lining up with TRBD2. This CDR3 is 15 amino acids long. The germline V gene encodes CDR1 LNHDA and CDR2 SQIVND (reference sequence). J gave up 0 bases and V 3 bases, and 5 bases lay outside the gene matches. CDR3 sequence: CASSIPSGASYEQYF. Here the CDR3 DNA reads TGTGCCAGTAGTATCCCTAGCGGAGCCTCCTACGAGCAGTACTTC.

This clone was seen only once. The chain employs TRBV10-1 and TRBJ2-5; 7 nucleotides match TRBD1. V gave up 0 bases and J gave up 2 bases; unmatched junction bases: 6. The CDR3 has 16 amino acids. CDR1 and CDR2 (germline): WNHNN, SYGVQD (reference sequence). The CDR3 sequence is CASSESKVRGQETQYF. DNA for the CDR3: TGCGCCAGCAGTGAGTCGAAAGTCAGGGGGCAAGAGACCCAGTACTTC.

The rearrangement uses TRBV6-6 and TRBJ1-1; D not certain. The germline CDR1 and CDR2 sequences are MNHNY and SVGAGI (reference sequence). Trimming stripped 2 bases from V and 1 base from J, with 8 bases between. The CDR3 consists of 14 residues. CDR3 amino acids: CASSYQTENTEAFF. The DNA for the CDR3 is TGTGCCAGCAGTTACCAAACAGAGAACACTGAAGCTTTCTTT.

The rearrangement uses TRBV9 and TRBJ1-5; D unclear. The CDR3 extends over 14 amino acids. Per the germline V gene, CDR1 is SGDLS and CDR2 is YYNGEE. Trimming stripped 0 bases from V and 8 bases from J, with 12 bases between. The CDR3 DNA reads as TGTGCCAGCAGCGTAGTGATACCCCAGGAGCCCCAGCATTTT. Amino acid sequence: CASSVVIPQEPQHF.

This chain links TRBV6-5 with TRBJ1-2; 7 nucleotides line up with TRBD1. This CDR3 region has 12 residues. In germline, CDR1 is MNHEY, CDR2 SVGAGI. Germline trimming cut 6 bases from V and 6 bases from J; bases unmatched to any gene: 4. The chain's CDR3 is CASSDRVDGYTF. DNA of the CDR3: TGTGCCAGCAGCGACAGGGTGGATGGCTACACCTTC.

The genes are TRBV7-9 and TRBJ2-7; the match to TRBD2 covers 11 bases. This CDR3 is built from 16 residues. J was trimmed by 4 bases and V by 5 bases; bases with no gene match: 10. Germline V gene sequence: CDR1 SEHNR, CDR2 FQNEAQ (reference sequence). The CDR3 loop is CASSRGTSGYAYEQYF. The DNA for the CDR3 is TGTGCCAGCAGCCGTGGGACTAGCGGATACGCTTACGAGCAGTACTTC.

The chain joins TRBV4-1 to TRBJ2-3, with 7 bases aligning to TRBD2. Germline CDR1 is MGHRA and CDR2 is YSYEKL. The trim removed 1 base at V and 8 bases at J, leaving 6 bases unmatched. The CDR3 runs 14 residues. The CDR3 loop is CASSQGLALGTQYF. The CDR3 nucleotides are TGCGCCAGCAGCCAAGGACTAGCCCTGGGTACGCAGTATTTT.

The gene calls are TRBV25-1 and TRBJ2-3; TRBD2 agrees at 7 bases. V shed 7 bases and J 4 bases; nucleotides not matched to a gene: 8. Per germline, CDR1 MGHDK and CDR2 SYGVNS. The length of the CDR3 is 14 residues. The CDR3 nucleotides read TGTGCCAGCATCGAGGGAGGGCAGGCAGATACGCAGTATTTT. Its protein product is CASIEGGQADTQYF.

The chain joins TRBV6-6 to TRBJ2-7, with a weak D call TRBD2 (5 bases). The CDR3 consists of 13 residues. V gave up 1 base and J gave up 6 bases, with 10 bases separating them. The V gene's germline CDR1 is MNHNY and CDR2 SVGAGI (reference sequence). The CDR3 spells CASSYFGGSEQYF. In DNA form, the CDR3 reads TGTGCCAGCAGTTACTTCGGAGGCTCCGAGCAGTACTTC.

The chain has TRBV29-1 and TRBJ2-7; maybe TRBD1 (6 bases). Germline CDR1 SQVTM, CDR2 ANQGSEA. This CDR3 spans 13 amino acids. The germline V and J ends were trimmed by 4 bases and 0 bases, with 10 bases remaining between them. The CDR3 region has the DNA TGCAGCGTTGGGACAGCGTTCTCCTACGAGCAGTACTTC. Translating it yields CSVGTAFSYEQYF.